These T cell receptor beta chains were read from a single sample in a study of T-cell reconstitution after alpha-beta-depleted transplantation in children. TCRdb processed the PCR reads anew with MiXCR; each CDR3 protein has one entry. The table has 250,000 to 300,000 distinct CDR3 sequences, around 7.3% seen once. The sequences come from peripheral blood, collected 360 days after TCRalphabeta/CD19-depleted stem cell transplant. The receptors stem from a female patient between 2 and 10 years old who had a stem cell transplant for Fanconi anemia, so the T cells may come from the graft donor. Both conserved end residues are part of each CDR3. A D gene is named only where the DNA matches it firmly. A clone size is listed for some rows: how often the clone was seen (once, few, many), or a class if it is expanded.

CDR3nt: TGTGCCAGCAGCGTAGGGGGGGAAAACTATGGCTACACCTTC
CDR3aa: CASSVGGENYGYTF
abundance: few
d_gene: NA
j_gene: TRBJ1-2
v_gene: TRBV9

CDR3nt: TGTGCCAGCAGCCTAGTGGTAGCCAAAAACATTCAGTACTTC
CDR3aa: CASSLVVAKNIQYF
abundance: many
d_gene: NA
j_gene: TRBJ2-4
v_gene: TRBV2

CDR3nt: TGTGCCAGCAGTTCTTACGGACTAGCGGGGGGGCATAGTACGCAGTATTTT
CDR3aa: CASSSYGLAGGHSTQYF
abundance: many
d_gene: TRBD2
j_gene: TRBJ2-3
v_gene: TRBV27

CDR3nt: TGCAGTGCGAAACGGGACAGCAATTCACCCCTCCACTTT
CDR3aa: CSAKRDSNSPLHF
abundance: many
d_gene: TRBD1
j_gene: TRBJ1-6
v_gene: TRBV20-1

CDR3nt: TGTGCCAGCAGCTTTCGCGGGGCAACCGGGGAGCTGTTTTTT
CDR3aa: CASSFRGATGELFF
abundance: many
d_gene: NA
j_gene: TRBJ2-2
v_gene: TRBV7-2

CDR3nt: TGTGCCAGCAGCTACGGCTCAGATACGCAGTATTTT
CDR3aa: CASSYGSDTQYF
abundance: many
d_gene: NA
j_gene: TRBJ2-3
v_gene: TRBV7-2

CDR3nt: TGTGCCAGCAGTTATGGTGATAGTACAGAGACCCAGTACTTC
CDR3aa: CASSYGDSTETQYF
abundance: many
d_gene: NA
j_gene: TRBJ2-5
v_gene: TRBV6-2/TRBV6-3

CDR3nt: TGTGCCAGCAGTTTTTTGCAGGGTACTAACTATGGCTACACCTTC
CDR3aa: CASSFLQGTNYGYTF
abundance: few
d_gene: NA
j_gene: TRBJ1-2
v_gene: TRBV28

CDR3nt: TGTGCCAGCAGCCAAGATCCGAGACAGCAAGAGACCCAGTACTTC
CDR3aa: CASSQDPRQQETQYF
abundance: NA
d_gene: NA
j_gene: TRBJ2-5
v_gene: TRBV4-2

CDR3nt: TGCGCCAGTTCATGGGGCCCTCCCCCCTACGAGCAGTACTTC
CDR3aa: CASSWGPPPYEQYF
abundance: many
d_gene: NA
j_gene: TRBJ2-7
v_gene: TRBV10-1

CDR3nt: TGTGCCAGCAGTTTACTACTACTTGGGGGCACAGAAGAGACCCAGTACTTC
CDR3aa: CASSLLLLGGTEETQYF
abundance: NA
d_gene: NA
j_gene: TRBJ2-5
v_gene: TRBV28

CDR3nt: TGTGCCAGCAGTTACAACGCAGGGGGCAGTGGAGATACGCAGTATTTT
CDR3aa: CASSYNAGGSGDTQYF
abundance: few
d_gene: TRBD1
j_gene: TRBJ2-3
v_gene: TRBV6-5

CDR3nt: TGTGCCAGCAGCTTAACACGACTAGCGGGAGGGATCACCGGGGAGCTGTTTTTT
CDR3aa: CASSLTRLAGGITGELFF
abundance: many
d_gene: TRBD2
j_gene: TRBJ2-2
v_gene: TRBV7-3

CDR3nt: TGTGCCACCAGCAGAGATCAAGGGACAGGGGGCCTCTCGAGTGGCTACACCTTC
CDR3aa: CATSRDQGTGGLSSGYTF
abundance: many
d_gene: TRBD1
j_gene: TRBJ1-2
v_gene: TRBV15

CDR3nt: TGTGCCAGCACTTCTCCAGGACAAGGGAACTATGGCTACACCTTC
CDR3aa: CASTSPGQGNYGYTF
abundance: few
d_gene: NA
j_gene: TRBJ1-2
v_gene: TRBV6-5

CDR3nt: TGCAGTGCTCTATTCACAGATACGCAGTATTTT
CDR3aa: CSALFTDTQYF
abundance: NA
d_gene: NA
j_gene: TRBJ2-3
v_gene: TRBV20-1

CDR3nt: TGTGCCAGCAGCCCACCCCTCGGGAGGGGAAACACCGGGGAGCTGTTTTTT
CDR3aa: CASSPPLGRGNTGELFF
abundance: many
d_gene: TRBD2
j_gene: TRBJ2-2
v_gene: TRBV9

CDR3nt: TGCAGTGCTAGGGGGTTAGAGACCCAGTACTTC
CDR3aa: CSARGLETQYF
abundance: many
d_gene: NA
j_gene: TRBJ2-5
v_gene: TRBV20-1

CDR3nt: TGTGCCATCAGTGAGTCGAGAGGCGGACCTTTTAATGAAAAACTGTTTTTT
CDR3aa: CAISESRGGPFNEKLFF
abundance: NA
d_gene: NA
j_gene: TRBJ1-4
v_gene: TRBV10-3

CDR3nt: TGCAGCGTTGGGGATAGCAATCAGCCCCAGCATTTT
CDR3aa: CSVGDSNQPQHF
abundance: many
d_gene: NA
j_gene: TRBJ1-5
v_gene: TRBV29-1

CDR3nt: TGCGCCAGCAGCTTGAGAATTTGGGAGACCCAGTACTTC
CDR3aa: CASSLRIWETQYF
abundance: many
d_gene: NA
j_gene: TRBJ2-5
v_gene: TRBV5-1

CDR3nt: TGCGCCAGCAGCTTTGGGGGGGCTAGCAATCAGCCCCAGCATTTT
CDR3aa: CASSFGGASNQPQHF
abundance: many
d_gene: NA
j_gene: TRBJ1-5
v_gene: TRBV5-1

CDR3nt: TGCAGTGCTAGAGTCGACAGGTCTACCCTTGGCTACACCTTC
CDR3aa: CSARVDRSTLGYTF
abundance: many
d_gene: NA
j_gene: TRBJ1-2
v_gene: TRBV20-1

CDR3nt: TGTGCCACCAGCAGAGGAGGGGGGCAAGAGACCCAGTACTTC
CDR3aa: CATSRGGGQETQYF
abundance: many
d_gene: NA
j_gene: TRBJ2-5
v_gene: TRBV15

CDR3nt: TGTGCCAGCAGTGATAGGATTGGGGGGCAGTTCTTC
CDR3aa: CASSDRIGGQFF
abundance: many
d_gene: NA
j_gene: TRBJ2-1
v_gene: TRBV12-3/TRBV12-4

CDR3nt: TGCGCCAGCAGCTTATGGACAGGGGAGCTGGAGCAGTACTTC
CDR3aa: CASSLWTGELEQYF
abundance: NA
d_gene: TRBD1
j_gene: TRBJ2-7
v_gene: TRBV5-1

CDR3nt: TGTGCCAGCAGGAAACAGGGCTCTAATTCACCCCTCCACTTT
CDR3aa: CASRKQGSNSPLHF
abundance: many
d_gene: NA
j_gene: TRBJ1-6
v_gene: TRBV27

CDR3nt: TGTGCCAGTAAGAGGACTAGCGGGGGAAGTACTACGCAGTATTTT
CDR3aa: CASKRTSGGSTTQYF
abundance: few
d_gene: TRBD2
j_gene: TRBJ2-3
v_gene: TRBV19

CDR3nt: TGTGCCAGCAGCGTAGTTAATTCTTGGGAGGCCGGGGAGCTGTTTTTT
CDR3aa: CASSVVNSWEAGELFF
abundance: NA
d_gene: NA
j_gene: TRBJ2-2
v_gene: TRBV9

CDR3nt: TGCAGTGCTAGAGAGACTTTAGGAGGGGGCACTGAAGCTTTCTTT
CDR3aa: CSARETLGGGTEAFF
abundance: NA
d_gene: NA
j_gene: TRBJ1-1
v_gene: TRBV20-1

CDR3nt: TGTGCCAGCAGCCAAGATAGCCTAGCGGGAGACACAGATACGCAGTATTTT
CDR3aa: CASSQDSLAGDTDTQYF
abundance: many
d_gene: TRBD2
j_gene: TRBJ2-3
v_gene: TRBV4-2